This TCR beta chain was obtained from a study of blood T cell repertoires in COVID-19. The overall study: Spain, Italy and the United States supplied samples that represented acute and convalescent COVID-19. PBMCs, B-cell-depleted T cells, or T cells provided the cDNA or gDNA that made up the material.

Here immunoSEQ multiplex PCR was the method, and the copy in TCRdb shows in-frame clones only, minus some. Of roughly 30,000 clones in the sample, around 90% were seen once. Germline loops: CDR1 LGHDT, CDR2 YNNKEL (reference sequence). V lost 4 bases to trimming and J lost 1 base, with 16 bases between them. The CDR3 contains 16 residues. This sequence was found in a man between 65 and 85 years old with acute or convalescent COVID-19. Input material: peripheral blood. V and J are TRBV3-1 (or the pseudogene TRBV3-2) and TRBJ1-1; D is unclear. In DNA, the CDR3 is TGTGCCAGCAGCCCCCTCACCGGACTTCAGAACACTGAAGCTTTCTTT. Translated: CASSPLTGLQNTEAFF.